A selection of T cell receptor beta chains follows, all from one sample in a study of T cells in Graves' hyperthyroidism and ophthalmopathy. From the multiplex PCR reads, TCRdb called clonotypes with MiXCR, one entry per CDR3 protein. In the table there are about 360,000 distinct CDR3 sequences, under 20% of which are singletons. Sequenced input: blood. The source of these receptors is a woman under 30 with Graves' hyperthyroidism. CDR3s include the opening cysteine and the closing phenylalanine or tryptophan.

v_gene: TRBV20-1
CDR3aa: CSARDPRGRETQYF

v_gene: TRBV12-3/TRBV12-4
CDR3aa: CASRPGGRANYGYTF

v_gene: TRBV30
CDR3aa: CAWSGGGSSKQYF

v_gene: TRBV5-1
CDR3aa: CASSLLTNMNTEAFF

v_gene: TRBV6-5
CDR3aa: CASSYGRAGELFF

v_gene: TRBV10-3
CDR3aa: CAISESTLGRETQYF

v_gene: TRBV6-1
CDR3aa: CAISGTPGGGYTF

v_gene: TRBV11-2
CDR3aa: CASSWKNTEAFF

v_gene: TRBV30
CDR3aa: CAWSPYPEVHEQYF

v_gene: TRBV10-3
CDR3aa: CAIRDILQETQYF

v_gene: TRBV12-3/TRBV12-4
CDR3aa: CASSFLAGGLYEQYF

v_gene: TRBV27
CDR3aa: CASSPSHTGELFF

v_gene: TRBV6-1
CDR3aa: CASSELDYLSYEQYF

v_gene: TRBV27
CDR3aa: CASSPGSGTEQYF

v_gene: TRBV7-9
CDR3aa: CASSRGLAGGSYEQYF